This T cell receptor beta chain stems from a study of Ad26.COV2.S vaccination and SARS-CoV-2 variants. Study background: Intramuscular Ad26.COV2.S at 5x10^10 or 1x10^11 viral particles. The study's findings and limits: Post-vaccination spike-specific CD8+ and CD4+ T cell responses reportedly had substantial breadth.

Trimming took 7 bases from V and 7 from J, leaving 14 bases between them. There are 13 residues in the CDR3. Libraries were prepared by immunoSEQ multiplex PCR; TCRdb keeps only in-frame clonotypes and omits some of them. The sample shows a few hundred thousand clones, roughly 85% of them seen only once. For this clone: What it binds is not known.

Treatment in this sample: some 19 received Ad26.COV2.S at low or high dose, single or two shots; about 5 received placebo; per-sample allocation not given. Following the first vaccine or placebo injection, samples were taken on day 63. The chain combines TRBV12-3 or TRBV12-4 with TRBJ1-5; TRBD1 might be the D (5 bases). The sequencing here drew on peripheral blood, taken in a trial of Ad26.COV2.S vaccine versus placebo. The sequence was obtained from a person between 18 and 60 years old who received the Ad26.COV2.S COVID-19 vaccine or a placebo. The CDR3 sequence: CASTLGTGQPQHF. The CDR3 DNA is TGTGCCAGCACCTTAGGGACGGGACAGCCCCAGCATTTT.